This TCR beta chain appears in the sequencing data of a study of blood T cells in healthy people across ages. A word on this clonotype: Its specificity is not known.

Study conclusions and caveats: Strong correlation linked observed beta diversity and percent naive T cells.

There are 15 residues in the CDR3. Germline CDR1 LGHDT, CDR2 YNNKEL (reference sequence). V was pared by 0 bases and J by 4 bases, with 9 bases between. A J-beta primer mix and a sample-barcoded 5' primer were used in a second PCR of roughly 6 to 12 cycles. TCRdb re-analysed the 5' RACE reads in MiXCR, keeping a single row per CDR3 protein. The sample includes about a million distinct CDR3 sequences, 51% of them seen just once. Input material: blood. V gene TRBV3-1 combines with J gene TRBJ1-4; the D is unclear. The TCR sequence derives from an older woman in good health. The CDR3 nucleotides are TGTGCCAGCAGCCAAGAGAAATTGGTTAATGAAAAACTGTTTTTT. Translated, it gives CASSQEKLVNEKLFF.